This passage covers 28 T cell receptor beta chains from one sample sequenced in a study of blood T cell repertoires in COVID-19. Repertoires were generated with immunoSEQ multiplex PCR, while TCRdb's copy carries only in-frame clones and drops some. Here the sample spans about 180,000 clones, approximately 88% being singletons. Sequencing used peripheral blood. The receptors were sampled from a woman in her twenties or thirties with acute or convalescent COVID-19.

The gene calls are TRBV19 and TRBJ2-1; possibly TRBD2 for D (6 bases). The V gene lost 6 bases and the J gene lost 0 bases, with 12 bases spanning the gap. In germline, CDR1 is LNHDA, CDR2 SQIVND (reference sequence). The CDR3 sequence is 15 residues long. DNA of the CDR3: TGTGCCAGTAGGCCCCTAGCGAGCTCCTACAATGAGCAGTTCTTC. Translating gives CASRPLASSYNEQFF.

The chain links TRBV24-1 to TRBJ2-1; 7 bases line up with TRBD1. The germline gives CDR1 KGHDR, CDR2 SFDVKD. The CDR3 consists of 15 residues. The V segment lost 2 bases and the J segment 6 bases; nucleotides outside the gene matches: 6. The CDR3 region is CATSDSRQGGNEQFF. The CDR3 nucleotides are TGTGCCACCAGTGATTCCCGACAGGGCGGCAATGAGCAGTTCTTC.

The chain recombines TRBV28 with TRBJ1-5; TRBD1 is a possible D gene (5 bases). The CDR3 spans 12 residues. Deletions cut 7 bases from V and 8 bases from J, with 12 bases between. CDR1 MDHEN and CDR2 SYDVKM come from the germline V gene. CDR3 residues: CASKIRAEPQHF. CDR3 DNA sequence: TGTGCCAGCAAAATCAGGGCTGAGCCCCAGCATTTT.

The V gene is TRBV5-1, the J gene TRBJ2-7, with TRBD1 matching over 9 bases. Trimming at V came to 8 bases and at J to 1 base, leaving 10 bases not matched to a gene. Germline lookup yields CDR1 SGHRS and CDR2 YFSETQ. This CDR3 is 15 amino acids long. CDR3 nucleotide sequence: TGCGCCAGTGTTCAAGGGACAGGGTATTCCTACGAGCAGTACTTC. Amino acids: CASVQGTGYSYEQYF.

This chain joins TRBV10-1 and TRBJ2-1; D gene ambiguous. Trimming left V 8 bases short and J 0 bases short, with 11 bases between. Germline CDR1 is WNHNN and CDR2 is SYGVQD (reference sequence). The CDR3 has 14 amino acids. The CDR3 DNA is TGCGCCAGCGGGTCTACTACCTCCTACAATGAGCAGTTCTTC. Amino acids: CASGSTTSYNEQFF.

The chain employs TRBV15 and TRBJ2-2; D perhaps matches TRBD2 (7 bases). The V gene lost 5 bases and the J gene lost 7 bases, with 11 bases spanning the gap. The CDR3 spans 13 residues. From germline, CDR1 is LNHNV and CDR2 YYDKDF (reference sequence). CDR3 in amino acids: CATSGGAFGELFF. CDR3 in DNA: TGTGCCACCAGCGGGGGGGCGTTCGGGGAGCTGTTTTTT.

The rearrangement links TRBV4-2 to TRBJ1-1; D unclear. The CDR3 runs to 14 residues. Germline CDR1 is LGHNA and CDR2 is YNFKEQ. The V and J ends lost 1 base and 3 bases respectively, with 9 bases between them. The CDR3 reads CASSQGREDTEAFF. CDR3 bases: TGTGCCAGCAGCCAAGGAAGGGAGGACACTGAAGCTTTCTTT.

The chain joins TRBV4-1 to TRBJ2-1; 12 nucleotides match TRBD2. The V gene's germline CDR1 is MGHRA and CDR2 YSYEKL. Unmatched junction bases numbered 7, after V lost 1 base and J lost 9 bases. The CDR3 extends over 16 amino acids. The CDR3 here is CASSQGSLAGGPEQFF. In DNA, the CDR3 is TGCGCCAGCAGCCAAGGGAGCCTAGCGGGAGGGCCTGAGCAGTTCTTC.

The chain uses TRBV11-3 and TRBJ2-1; 12 bases are a match to TRBD2. The germline V gene encodes CDR1 SGHNT and CDR2 YENEEA. This CDR3 contains 20 residues. V lost 3 bases, J lost 3 bases, and 15 bases stayed unmatched. CDR3 sequence reads: CASSFPGASGRAWDYNEQFF. CDR3 DNA: TGTGCCAGCAGCTTCCCAGGTGCTAGCGGGAGGGCCTGGGACTACAATGAGCAGTTCTTC.

V usage is TRBV6-1 and J usage is TRBJ1-6; 7 bases map to TRBD1. In germline, CDR1 is MNHNS, CDR2 SASEGT. Trimming removed 3 bases from V and 10 bases from J; junction bases left unmatched: 9. The CDR3 contains 15 residues. The DNA of the CDR3 is TGTGCCAGCAGTGATGGGAGACAGGGACGCTCACCCCTCCACTTT. It specifies CASSDGRQGRSPLHF.

The V gene is TRBV25-1, the J gene TRBJ2-1; TRBD2 matches at 10 bases. Per germline, CDR1 MGHDK and CDR2 SYGVNS. V shed 4 bases, J shed 4 bases, and the junction held 10 bases outside the gene matches. This CDR3 region has 17 residues. The CDR3 region has the DNA TGTGCCAGCAGTGGCGGCGGACTAGCGGCTATATACAATGAGCAGTTCTTC. Translation gives CASSGGGLAAIYNEQFF.

The chain employs TRBV2 and TRBJ2-2, with 9 bases fitting TRBD2. CDR3 size: 15 residues. Trimming cost V 6 bases and J 0 bases; bases outside gene matches: 2. Germline V lookup: CDR1 SNHLY, CDR2 FYNNEI. CDR3 DNA: TGTGCCAGCAGGCGGGAGGGCCCGAACACCGGGGAGCTGTTTTTT. Its translation is CASRREGPNTGELFF.

The count of this clone is one. The rearrangement links TRBV28 to TRBJ1-6; D unclear. The CDR3 loop spans 14 amino acids. Germline CDR1 is MDHEN and CDR2 is SYDVKM. The germline V and J ends were trimmed by 4 bases and 7 bases, with 11 bases remaining between them. CDR3 sequence reads: CASSSTFGNSPLHF. For the CDR3, the DNA is TGTGCCAGCAGTTCCACGTTCGGGAATTCACCCCTCCACTTT.

The CDR3 DNA reads as TGTGCCAGCAGTCCACTCCGAGGGACAGGGGGCGTGGATGAAAAACTGTTTTTT. Its translation is CASSPLRGTGGVDEKLFF. This chain links TRBV6-6 with TRBJ1-4; 12 positions agree with TRBD1. The germline V gene encodes CDR1 MNHNY and CDR2 SVGAGI (reference sequence). The trim removed 5 bases at V and 6 bases at J, leaving 13 bases unmatched. CDR3 length equals 18 residues.

The chain has TRBV9 and TRBJ2-1; 10 bases line up with TRBD2. V dropped 4 bases and J dropped 9; count of bases not matched to a gene: 10. The germline gives CDR1 SGDLS, CDR2 YYNGEE. The CDR3 spans 15 residues. The CDR3 spells CASSIRLAGTAEQFF. The CDR3 DNA reads TGTGCCAGCAGCATCAGACTAGCGGGTACCGCTGAGCAGTTCTTC.

V usage is TRBV5-6 and J usage is TRBJ1-2; a possible D gene is TRBD1 (6 bases). The CDR3 length is 14 residues. Germline values: CDR1 SGHDT, CDR2 YYEEEE. V was clipped by 4 bases and J by 1 base, with 11 bases between them. CDR3 bases: TGTGCCAGCAGCAATGGGGGCGGTAACTATGGCTACACCTTC. Its translation: CASSNGGGNYGYTF. Together with reference TRBV5-6 and TRBJ1-2, the CDR3 gives the full variable domain: DAGVTQSPTHLIKTRGQQVTLRCSPKSGHDTVSWYQQALGQGPQFIFQYYEEEERQRGNFPDRFSGHQFPNYSSELNVNALLLGDSALYLCASSNGGGNYGYTFGSGTRLTVV.

The chain couples TRBV9 to TRBJ1-1; 7 bases are shared with TRBD1. The V and J ends lost 0 bases and 7 bases, in that order; junction bases with no gene match: 3. The CDR3 length is 13 residues. Germline V lookup: CDR1 SGDLS, CDR2 YYNGEE. The CDR3 sequence is CASSVAGGGEAFF. CDR3 bases: TGTGCCAGCAGCGTAGCAGGGGGTGGTGAAGCTTTCTTT.

The chain combines TRBV7-9 with TRBJ1-2; 8 positions match TRBD1. There are 13 residues in the CDR3. The V segment lost 10 bases and the J segment 7 bases; nucleotides outside the gene matches: 11. Germline-derived CDR1 and CDR2 are SEHNR and FQNEAQ (reference sequence). The CDR3 sequence is CATTSGTGTGYTF. Written as DNA, the CDR3 is TGTGCCACGACCTCCGGGACAGGAACTGGCTACACCTTC.

This chain connects TRBV4-2 to TRBJ2-1; D is possibly TRBD2 (7 bases). Germline CDR1 LGHNA, CDR2 YNFKEQ. Trimming took 2 bases from V and 5 from J, leaving 13 bases between them. CDR3 length: 15 residues. The CDR3 region has the DNA TGTGCCAGCAGCCAATCAAAGGGGGGGAACAATGAGCAGTTCTTC. Its translation is CASSQSKGGNNEQFF.

V usage is TRBV18 and J usage is TRBJ2-6, with D unresolved. Germline lookup yields CDR1 KGHSH and CDR2 LQKENI. CDR3 length: 16 amino acids. The V end was cut by 0 bases, the J end by 2 bases, with 8 bases between. The CDR3 DNA sequence: TGTGCCAGCTCACCACCCTCCGTTCCTGGGGCCAACGTCCTGACTTTC. It translates to CASSPPSVPGANVLTF.

The chain has TRBV7-2 and TRBJ2-5, with a tentative D call TRBD2 (5 bases). CDR1 and CDR2 (germline): SGHTA, FQGNSA. This CDR3 contains 12 residues. The germline V and J ends were trimmed by 5 bases and 7 bases, with 11 bases remaining between them. The CDR3 nucleotides are TGTGCCAGCAGCCCGGGATTGGGGACCCAGTACTTC. This translates into CASSPGLGTQYF.

The rearrangement links TRBV18 to TRBJ2-2; 11 bases map to TRBD1. V shed 5 bases and J 3 bases; nucleotides not matched to a gene: 2. The CDR3 sequence is 15 residues long. Germline CDR1 is KGHSH and CDR2 is LQKENI. The CDR3 nucleotides read TGTGCCAGCTCATCGGGACAGGGGGACACCGGGGAGCTGTTTTTT. It encodes CASSSGQGDTGELFF.

CDR3 region: CASSEPGQGAETQYF. CDR3 nucleotide sequence: TGCGCCAGCAGCGAACCGGGACAGGGGGCGGAGACCCAGTACTTC. The chain carries TRBV4-1 and TRBJ2-5; 12 bases match TRBD1. V lost 5 bases to trimming and J lost 5 bases; unmatched junction nucleotides: 6. There are 15 residues in the CDR3. Looked up from germline, CDR1 is MGHRA and CDR2 is YSYEKL.

This clone was picked up a small number of times. This chain joins TRBV30 and TRBJ2-5; possibly TRBD1 for D (5 bases). The V gene lost 2 bases and the J gene lost 7 bases, with 14 bases spanning the gap. The germline V gene encodes CDR1 GTSNPN and CDR2 SVGIG (reference sequence). This CDR3 has 13 residues. The CDR3 loop reads CAWSPDRRGTQYF. Here the CDR3 DNA reads TGTGCCTGGAGTCCAGACCGAAGGGGGACCCAGTACTTC.

The table lists this clone with a count of one. The CDR3 DNA reads TGTGCCAGCAGCTTAGATTTTAGCGAGCAGTACTTC. Translated, it gives CASSLDFSEQYF. The chain employs TRBV11-3 and TRBJ2-7, with D uncertain. The CDR3 is made up of 12 amino acids. Germline assignment: CDR1 SGHNT and CDR2 YENEEA. Trimming cost V 0 bases and J 6 bases, with 6 bases left between them.

The rearrangement uses TRBV28 and TRBJ1-5; D is undetermined. The V end lost 4 bases, the J end lost 9 bases, and 7 bases lay between the germline ends. CDR1 and CDR2 from the germline V gene are MDHEN and SYDVKM. This CDR3 contains 11 residues. Written as DNA, the CDR3 is TGTGCCAGCAGTTATCGGGGGCCCCAGCATTTT. Amino acids: CASSYRGPQHF.

This chain joins TRBV4-2 and TRBJ2-1; D is possibly TRBD2 (6 bases). This CDR3 contains 14 residues. From germline, CDR1 is LGHNA and CDR2 YNFKEQ. V shed 4 bases and J shed 5 bases, with 12 bases lying between them. This CDR3 reads CASSRTPSDNEQFF. In nucleotides, the CDR3 is TGTGCCAGCAGCCGCACCCCTAGCGACAATGAGCAGTTCTTC.

This clone was seen a few times. The chain has TRBV6-5 and TRBJ2-1; 7 bases are shared with TRBD1. Losses at the gene ends were 8 bases for V and 6 bases for J; bases not matched to a gene: 10. The CDR3 length is 14 residues. The germline gives CDR1 MNHEY, CDR2 SVGAGI. CDR3 DNA: TGTGCCAGCGGTCCAGGGGGTCGTTTCAATGAGCAGTTCTTC. Protein product: CASGPGGRFNEQFF.